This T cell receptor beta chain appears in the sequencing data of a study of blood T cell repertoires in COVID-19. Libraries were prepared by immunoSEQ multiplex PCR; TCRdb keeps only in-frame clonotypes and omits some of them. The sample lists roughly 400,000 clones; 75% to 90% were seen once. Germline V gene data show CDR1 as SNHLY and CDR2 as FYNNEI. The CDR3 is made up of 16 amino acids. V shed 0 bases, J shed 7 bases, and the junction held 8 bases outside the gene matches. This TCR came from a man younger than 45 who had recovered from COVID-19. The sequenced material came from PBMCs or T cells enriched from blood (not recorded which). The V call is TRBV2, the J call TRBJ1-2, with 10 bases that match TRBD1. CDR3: CASSEASLGQGFGYTF. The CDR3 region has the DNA TGTGCCAGCAGTGAAGCATCTTTGGGACAGGGGTTTGGCTACACCTTC.